This entry describes one T cell receptor beta chain. The data belong to a study of technical replicates of blood from several donors. CDR3 length: 17 residues. V was shortened by 4 bases and J by 2 bases, with 20 bases between the two germline ends. The V gene's germline CDR1 is SGHDT and CDR2 YYEEEE. TCRdb's table, derived via immunoSEQ multiplex PCR, lists solely in-frame clones and lacks some. The sample consists of over 75,000 clones, about 97% of them appearing once. The sample was T cells isolated from PBMCs. The receptor was derived from a human donor in good health. The chain carries TRBV5-6 and TRBJ2-3; possibly TRBD1 for D (6 bases). CDR3 sequence reads: CASSGYSGEGPTDTQYF. CDR3 nucleotide sequence: TGTGCCAGCAGCGGTTATTCAGGGGAAGGGCCCACAGATACGCAGTATTTT.